A single sample is the source of the 18 T cell receptor beta chains below, sequenced in a study of T-cell reconstitution after alpha-beta-depleted transplantation in children (dated by TCRdb to about 2016). Explained via the paper, the treatment or condition label denotes: allogeneic hematopoietic cell transplantation with graft depleted of TCRalphabeta T cells and CD19 B cells. To prepare the library, PCR was applied. Sequenced on an Illumina HiSeq 2500. Molecular barcoding was employed in the preparation of TCR libraries, with unique molecular identifiers being used to normalize TCRbeta repertoire quantification. The raw public reads went through TCRdb reprocessing: fastp at Q25, MiXCR clone calling, in-frame beta chains kept. Every distinct CDR3 protein forms one entry, paired with its most common genes and DNA. The sample includes about a million distinct CDR3 sequences, with about 29% observed a single time. The ten largest clones add up to 28% of the sample.

Sequences were derived from PBMCs, mostly from graft donor cells, sampled 360 days after TCRalphabeta/CD19-depleted stem cell transplant. Receptors originate from a boy younger than two who had a stem cell transplant for SCID, so the T cells may come from the graft donor.

The V gene is TRBV29-1, the J gene TRBJ2-7, with TRBD2 as a possible D gene (6 bases). The V end lost 5 bases, the J end lost 3 bases, and 23 bases lay between the germline ends. CDR1 and CDR2 from the germline V gene are SQVTM and ANQGSEA. This CDR3 has 16 residues. The DNA for the CDR3 is TGCAGCGTTCGGAGCCTCCGGAGGGGATACTACTACGAGCAGTACTTC. It specifies CSVRSLRRGYYYEQYF.

The rearrangement uses TRBV11-1 and TRBJ1-5; D remains ambiguous. Germline V gene lookup returns CDR1 SGHAT and CDR2 FQDESV (reference sequence). The CDR3 length is 14 residues. With 1 base removed from V and 3 bases from J, the gap between germline ends came to 7 bases. CDR3 in DNA: TGTGCCAGCAGCTTAGGCTTGGACAATCAGCCCCAGCATTTT. Translated: CASSLGLDNQPQHF. Complete variable domain (other parts from reference TRBV11-1 and TRBJ1-5): EAEVAQSPRYKITEKSQAVAFWCDPISGHATLYWYRQILGQGPELLVQFQDESVVDDSQLPKDRFSAERLKGVDSTLKIQPAELGDSAMYLCASSLGLDNQPQHFGDGTRLSIL.

The gene calls are TRBV2 and TRBJ1-5; 8 bases are a match to TRBD1. Germline-derived CDR1 and CDR2 are SNHLY and FYNNEI. The CDR3 totals 13 residues. J gave up 6 bases and V 6 bases, and 4 bases lay outside the gene matches. DNA of the CDR3: TGTGCCAGCAGCAAGACAGGGGTTCAGCCCCAGCATTTT. Translation gives CASSKTGVQPQHF.

V usage is TRBV10-3 and J usage is TRBJ2-1; D possibly matches TRBD1 or TRBD2 (6 bases each). CDR1 and CDR2 (germline): ENHRY, SYGVKD. Trimming took off 4 bases at V and 1 base at J, with 14 bases between the two ends. This CDR3 has 16 residues. CDR3 amino acids: CAISGRGERSYNEQFF. The CDR3 DNA sequence: TGTGCCATCAGTGGAAGGGGGGAACGGTCCTACAATGAGCAGTTCTTC.

This clonotype was counted only a few times. This sequence joins TRBV9 and TRBJ2-3, with D possibly TRBD1 on 5 matching bases. In germline, CDR1 is SGDLS, CDR2 YYNGEE. The CDR3 extends over 15 amino acids. Trimming pared 0 bases from V and 3 bases from J, leaving 11 bases between. The CDR3 nucleotides read TGTGCCAGCAGCGTAGAGGGCAGGGTGACAGATACGCAGTATTTT. Encoded protein: CASSVEGRVTDTQYF.

This clonotype was counted a few times. The chain joins TRBV20-1 to TRBJ2-7; 9 bases fit TRBD2. Germline V gene sequence: CDR1 DFQATT, CDR2 SNEGSKA (reference sequence). J lost 0 bases, V lost 1 base, and 7 bases had no gene match. The CDR3 has 16 residues. CDR3 region: CSARGQSGGISYEQYF. CDR3 DNA sequence: TGCAGTGCTAGAGGTCAAAGCGGGGGGATCTCCTACGAGCAGTACTTC.

Worth noting for this clonotype: A much larger clone sits a single nucleotide away, making a read error possible. The chain couples TRBV6-2 or TRBV6-3 to TRBJ2-1; D is unresolved. V was shortened by 6 bases and J by 5 bases, with 5 bases between the two germline ends. The V gene's germline CDR1 is MNHEY and CDR2 SVGEGT. The CDR3 sequence is 11 residues long. CDR3 coding DNA: TGTGCCAGCAGCCACCACAATGAGCAGTTCTTC. Amino acids: CASSHHNEQFF.

The CDR3 region has the DNA TGTGCCAGCAGCTTAGCTGGGACTAGCGTTCCTACAACGCAGTATTTT. As protein: CASSLAGTSVPTTQYF. The gene calls are TRBV7-2 and TRBJ2-3; 10 bases map to TRBD2. The V and J ends lost 0 bases and 9 bases, in that order; junction bases with no gene match: 9. Germline V gene lookup returns CDR1 SGHTA and CDR2 FQGNSA. The CDR3 spans 16 residues.

The V gene is TRBV4-3, the J gene TRBJ2-3, with D possibly being TRBD1 (6 bases). V shed 0 bases and J shed 1 base, with 11 bases lying between them. Germline CDR1 is LGHNA and CDR2 is YSLEER. The CDR3 length is 16 residues. CDR3 in amino acids: CASSQDAGVGTDTQYF. In DNA, the CDR3 is TGCGCCAGCAGCCAAGATGCAGGGGTCGGCACAGATACGCAGTATTTT.

This clonotype showed up just a few times. This chain links TRBV12-3 or TRBV12-4 with TRBJ1-2, with a weak D call TRBD1 (6 bases). The germline V and J ends were trimmed by 3 bases and 5 bases, with 13 bases remaining between them. This CDR3 has 14 residues. The CDR3 sequence is CASSLGTISYGYTF. In nucleotides, the CDR3 is TGTGCCAGCAGTTTGGGGACAATAAGTTATGGCTACACCTTC.

This clonotype was counted between two and nine times. This chain uses TRBV12-3 or TRBV12-4 with TRBJ1-5; 8 positions agree with TRBD1. The CDR3 has 15 amino acids. V shed 6 bases, J shed 3 bases, and the junction held 7 bases outside the gene matches. CDR3 nucleotides: TGTGCCAGCAGCCTCCAGACAGGGGACAATCAGCCCCAGCATTTT. It specifies CASSLQTGDNQPQHF.

This rearrangement joins TRBV20-1 to TRBJ2-1; 7 bases map to TRBD1. Germline CDR1 reads DFQATT; CDR2 reads SNEGSKA (reference sequence). With V trimmed by 4 bases and J by 13 bases, 19 bases remained unmatched. There are 15 residues in the CDR3. The CDR3 sequence: CSATRDSVIVGDQFF. CDR3 DNA: TGCAGTGCTACCCGGGACAGTGTCATTGTAGGTGACCAGTTCTTC.

This clonotype was counted a few times. The chain joins TRBV12-3 or TRBV12-4 to TRBJ2-7; unclear D gene. Trimming cost V 6 bases and J 2 bases, with 17 bases left between them. CDR3 length equals 15 residues. In nucleotides, the CDR3 is TGTGCCAGCAGCCGCCCAAACCGGGTGACCTACGAGCAGTACTTC. It specifies CASSRPNRVTYEQYF.

This clonotype has just a few counts. The chain recombines TRBV7-6 with TRBJ1-1, with D unclear. CDR1 SGHVS and CDR2 FNYEAQ come from the germline V gene. This CDR3 comprises 16 residues. Deletions cut 0 bases from V and 8 bases from J, with 19 bases between. CDR3 loop: CASSLALGEASGEAFF. The CDR3 DNA reads as TGTGCCAGCAGCTTAGCGTTGGGTGAGGCGTCGGGCGAAGCTTTCTTT.

This clonotype was found a few times. The chain is built from TRBV5-5 and TRBJ2-1; 7 nucleotides match TRBD2. This CDR3 contains 11 residues. Germline CDR1 is SGHKS and CDR2 is YYEKEE (reference sequence). V shed 4 bases, J shed 14 bases, and the junction held 6 bases outside the gene matches. In DNA, the CDR3 is TGTGCCAGCAGCCCCGGGAGCGGGGAGTTCTTC. Protein: CASSPGSGEFF. Together with reference TRBV5-5 and TRBJ2-1, the CDR3 gives the full variable domain: DAGVTQSPTHLIKTRGQQVTLRCSPISGHKSVSWYQQVLGQGPQFIFQYYEKEERGRGNFPDRFSARQFPNYSSELNVNALLLGDSALYLCASSPGSGEFFGPGTRLTVL.

This clonotype was seen only a few times. CDR3 residues: CASMRSPGDSYEQYF. Here the CDR3 DNA reads TGCGCCAGCATGAGGAGCCCAGGGGACTCCTACGAGCAGTACTTC. The chain recombines TRBV5-1 with TRBJ2-7, with D perhaps matching TRBD1 (6 bases). V was trimmed by 6 bases and J by 0 bases, leaving 16 bases between them. The length of the CDR3 is 15 residues. Germline V lookup: CDR1 SGHRS, CDR2 YFSETQ. Together with reference TRBV5-1 and TRBJ2-7, the CDR3 gives the full variable domain: KAGVTQTPRYLIKTRGQQVTLSCSPISGHRSVSWYQQTPGQGLQFLFEYFSETQRNKGNFPGRFSGRQFSNSRSEMNVSTLELGDSALYLCASMRSPGDSYEQYFGPGTRLTVT.

In its sample, this clonotype was seen once. V usage is TRBV28 and J usage is TRBJ2-3; TRBD2 is a possible D gene (7 bases). V lost 6 bases, J lost 8 bases, and 12 bases lay in between. The germline gives CDR1 MDHEN, CDR2 SYDVKM. This CDR3 spans 12 amino acids. The DNA for the CDR3 is TGTGCCAGCAGCCTAGGGGGGGTTACGCAGTATTTT. It translates to CASSLGGVTQYF.

The V gene is TRBV6-1, the J gene TRBJ1-4, with D unresolved. The V gene lost 6 bases and the J gene lost 6 bases, with 5 bases spanning the gap. CDR1 and CDR2 (germline): MNHNS, SASEGT. The CDR3 sequence is 11 residues long. The CDR3 nucleotides are TGTGCCAGCAGCTCACATGAAAAACTGTTTTTT. This encodes CASSSHEKLFF.